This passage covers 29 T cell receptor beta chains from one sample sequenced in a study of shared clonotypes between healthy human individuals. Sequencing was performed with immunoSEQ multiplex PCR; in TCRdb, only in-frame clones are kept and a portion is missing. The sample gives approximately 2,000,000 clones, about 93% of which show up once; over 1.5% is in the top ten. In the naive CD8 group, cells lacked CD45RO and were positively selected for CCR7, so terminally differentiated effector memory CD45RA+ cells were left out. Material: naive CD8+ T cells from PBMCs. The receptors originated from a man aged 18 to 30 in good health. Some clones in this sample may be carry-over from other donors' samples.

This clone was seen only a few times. DNA for the CDR3: TGCAGCGTTGGGGACGATAGCAATCAGCCCCAGCATTTT. This codes for CSVGDDSNQPQHF. The V and J genes are TRBV29-1 and TRBJ1-5; D is perhaps TRBD1 (5 bases). CDR1 is SQVTM and CDR2 is ANQGSEA in the germline V gene. V lost 4 bases and J 0 bases, leaving 7 bases between the germline ends. The CDR3 sequence is 13 residues long. Together with reference TRBV29-1 and TRBJ1-5, the CDR3 gives the full variable domain: SAVISQKPSRDICQRGTSLTIQCQVDSQVTMMFWYRQQPGQSLTLIATANQGSEATYESGFVIDKFPISRPNLTFSTLTVSNMSPEDSSIYLCSVGDDSNQPQHFGDGTRLSIL.

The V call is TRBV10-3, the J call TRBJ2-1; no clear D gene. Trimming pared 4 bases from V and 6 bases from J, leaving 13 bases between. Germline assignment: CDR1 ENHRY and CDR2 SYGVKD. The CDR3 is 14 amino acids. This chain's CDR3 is CAISAAPGPNEQFF. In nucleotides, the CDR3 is TGTGCCATCAGTGCGGCACCTGGGCCCAATGAGCAGTTCTTC.

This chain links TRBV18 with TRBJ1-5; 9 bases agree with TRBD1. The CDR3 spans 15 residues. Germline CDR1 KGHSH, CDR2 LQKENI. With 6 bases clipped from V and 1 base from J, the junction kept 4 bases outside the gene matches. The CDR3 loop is CASSPGTGSNQPQHF. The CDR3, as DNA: TGTGCCAGCTCCCCCGGGACAGGGAGCAATCAGCCCCAGCATTTT.

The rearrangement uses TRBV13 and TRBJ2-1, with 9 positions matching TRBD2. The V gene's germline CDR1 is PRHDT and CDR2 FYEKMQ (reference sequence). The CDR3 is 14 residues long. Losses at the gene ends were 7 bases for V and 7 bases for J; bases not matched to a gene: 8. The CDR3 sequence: CASTYSGSENEQFF. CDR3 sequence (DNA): TGTGCCAGCACCTATAGCGGGAGTGAGAATGAGCAGTTCTTC.

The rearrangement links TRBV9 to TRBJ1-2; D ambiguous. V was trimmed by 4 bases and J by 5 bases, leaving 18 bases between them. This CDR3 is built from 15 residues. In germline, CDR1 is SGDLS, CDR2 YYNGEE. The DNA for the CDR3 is TGTGCCAGCAGCCGCCGGGCCTCGGATCTTTATGGCTACACCTTC. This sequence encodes CASSRRASDLYGYTF.

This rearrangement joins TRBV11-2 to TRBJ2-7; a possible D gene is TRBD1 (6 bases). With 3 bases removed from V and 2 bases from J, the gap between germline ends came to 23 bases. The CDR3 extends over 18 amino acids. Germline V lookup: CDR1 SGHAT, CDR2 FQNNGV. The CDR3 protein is CASSLPPTMDSYPYEQYF. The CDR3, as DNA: TGTGCCAGCAGCTTGCCACCGACCATGGACAGTTACCCCTACGAGCAGTACTTC.

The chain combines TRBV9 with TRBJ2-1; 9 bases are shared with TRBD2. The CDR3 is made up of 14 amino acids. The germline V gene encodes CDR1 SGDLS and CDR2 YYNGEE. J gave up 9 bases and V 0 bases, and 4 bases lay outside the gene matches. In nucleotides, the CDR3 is TGTGCCAGCAGCGTAGGACTAGCGGTTCTTGAGCAGTTCTTC. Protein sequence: CASSVGLAVLEQFF. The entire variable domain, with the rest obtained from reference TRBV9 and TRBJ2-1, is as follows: DSGVTQTPKHLITATGQRVTLRCSPRSGDLSVYWYQQSLDQGLQFLIQYYNGEERAKGNILERFSAQQFPDLHSELNLSSLELGDSALYFCASSVGLAVLEQFFGPGTRLTVL.

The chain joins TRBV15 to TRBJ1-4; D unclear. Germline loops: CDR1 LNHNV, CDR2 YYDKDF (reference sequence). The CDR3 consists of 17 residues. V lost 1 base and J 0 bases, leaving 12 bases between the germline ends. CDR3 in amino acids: CATSRVELPTTNEKLFF. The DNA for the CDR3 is TGTGCCACCAGCAGAGTAGAACTCCCGACAACTAATGAAAAACTGTTTTTT.

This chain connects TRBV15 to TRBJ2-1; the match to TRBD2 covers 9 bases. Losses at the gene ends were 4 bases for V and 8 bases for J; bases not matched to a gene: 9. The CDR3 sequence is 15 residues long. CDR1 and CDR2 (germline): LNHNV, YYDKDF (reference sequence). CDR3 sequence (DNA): TGTGCCACCAGCACGAGCAGGCTAGCGGGGCATGAGCAGTTCTTC. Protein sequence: CATSTSRLAGHEQFF.

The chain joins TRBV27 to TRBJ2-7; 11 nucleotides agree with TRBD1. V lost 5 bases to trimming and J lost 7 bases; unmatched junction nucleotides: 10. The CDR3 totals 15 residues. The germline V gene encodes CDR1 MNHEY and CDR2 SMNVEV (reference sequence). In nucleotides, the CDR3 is TGTGCCAGCAGTGCGGACAGGGGGCTAAAGAGGGAGCAGTACTTC. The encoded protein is CASSADRGLKREQYF.

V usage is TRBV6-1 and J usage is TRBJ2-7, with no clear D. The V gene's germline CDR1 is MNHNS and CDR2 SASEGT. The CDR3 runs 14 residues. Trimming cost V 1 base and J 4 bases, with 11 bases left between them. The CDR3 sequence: CASSEVGFGYEQYF. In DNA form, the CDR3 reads TGTGCCAGCAGTGAAGTAGGGTTTGGGTACGAGCAGTACTTC.

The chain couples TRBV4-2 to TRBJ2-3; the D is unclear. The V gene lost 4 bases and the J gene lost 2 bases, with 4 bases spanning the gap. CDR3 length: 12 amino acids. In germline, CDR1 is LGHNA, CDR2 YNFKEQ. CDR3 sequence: CASSRVTDTQYF. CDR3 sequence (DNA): TGTGCCAGCAGCCGGGTCACAGATACGCAGTATTTT.

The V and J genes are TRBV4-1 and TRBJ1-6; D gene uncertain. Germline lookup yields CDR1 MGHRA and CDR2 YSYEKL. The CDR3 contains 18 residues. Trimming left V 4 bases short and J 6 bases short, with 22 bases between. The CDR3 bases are TGCGCCAGCAGCCGGGTCGTAGGGATGGGAGGGCTTAATTCACCCCTCCACTTT. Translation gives CASSRVVGMGGLNSPLHF.

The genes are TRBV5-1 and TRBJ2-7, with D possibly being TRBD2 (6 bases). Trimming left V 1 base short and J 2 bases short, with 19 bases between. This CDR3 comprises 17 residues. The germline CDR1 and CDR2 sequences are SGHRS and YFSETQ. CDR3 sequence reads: CASSLLSGVERTYEQYF. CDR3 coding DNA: TGCGCCAGCAGCTTGCTTAGCGGAGTCGAGAGAACCTACGAGCAGTACTTC.

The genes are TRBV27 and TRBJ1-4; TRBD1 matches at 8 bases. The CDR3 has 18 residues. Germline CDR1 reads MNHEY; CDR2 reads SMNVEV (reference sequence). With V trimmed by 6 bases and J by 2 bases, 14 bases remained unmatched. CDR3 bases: TGTGCCAGCAGCCACCGAAACAGGGGGGGGATCACTAATGAAAAACTGTTTTTT. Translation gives CASSHRNRGGITNEKLFF.

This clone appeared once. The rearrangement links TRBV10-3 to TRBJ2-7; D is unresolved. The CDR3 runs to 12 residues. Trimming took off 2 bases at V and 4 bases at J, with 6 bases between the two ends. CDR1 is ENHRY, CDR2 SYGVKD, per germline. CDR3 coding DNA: TGTGCCATCAGTGAGGAGCTTTACGAGCAGTACTTC. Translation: CAISEELYEQYF.

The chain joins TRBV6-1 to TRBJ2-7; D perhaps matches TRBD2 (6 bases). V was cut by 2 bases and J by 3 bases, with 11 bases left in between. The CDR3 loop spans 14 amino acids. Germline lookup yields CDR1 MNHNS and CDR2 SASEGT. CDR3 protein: CASSETTSYYEQYF. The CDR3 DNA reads TGTGCCAGCAGTGAAACCACTAGCTACTACGAGCAGTACTTC.

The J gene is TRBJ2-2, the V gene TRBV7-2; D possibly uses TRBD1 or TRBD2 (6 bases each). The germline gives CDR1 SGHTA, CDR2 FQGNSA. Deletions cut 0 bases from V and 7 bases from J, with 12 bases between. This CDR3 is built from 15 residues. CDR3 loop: CASSLARGQSGELFF. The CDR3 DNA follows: TGTGCCAGCAGCTTAGCCCGGGGGCAGAGCGGGGAGCTGTTTTTT. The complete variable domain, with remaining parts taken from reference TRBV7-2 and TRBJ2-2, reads GAGVSQSPSNKVTEKGKDVELRCDPISGHTALYWYRQSLGQGLEFLIYFQGNSAPDKSGLPSDRFSAERTGGSVSTLTIQRTQQEDSAVYLCASSLARGQSGELFFGEGSRLTVL.

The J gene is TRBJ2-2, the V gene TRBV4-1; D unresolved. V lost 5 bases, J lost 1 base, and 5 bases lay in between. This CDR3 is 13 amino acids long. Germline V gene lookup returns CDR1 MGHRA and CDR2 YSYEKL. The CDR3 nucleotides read TGCGCCAGCAGCGTGGAGAACACCGGGGAGCTGTTTTTT. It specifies CASSVENTGELFF.

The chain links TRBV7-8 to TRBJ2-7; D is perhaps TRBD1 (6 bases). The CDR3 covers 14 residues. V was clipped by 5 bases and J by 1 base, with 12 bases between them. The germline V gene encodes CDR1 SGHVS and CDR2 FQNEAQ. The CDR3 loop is CASSARTGSYEQYF. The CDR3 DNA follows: TGTGCCAGCAGCGCAAGAACAGGGTCCTACGAGCAGTACTTC.

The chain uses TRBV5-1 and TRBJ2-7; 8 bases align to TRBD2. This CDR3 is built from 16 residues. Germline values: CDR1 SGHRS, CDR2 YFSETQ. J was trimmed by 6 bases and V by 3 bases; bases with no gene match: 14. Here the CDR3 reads CASSSLLAGMASEQYF. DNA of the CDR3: TGCGCCAGCAGCTCTCTTCTAGCGGGTATGGCGAGCGAGCAGTACTTC.

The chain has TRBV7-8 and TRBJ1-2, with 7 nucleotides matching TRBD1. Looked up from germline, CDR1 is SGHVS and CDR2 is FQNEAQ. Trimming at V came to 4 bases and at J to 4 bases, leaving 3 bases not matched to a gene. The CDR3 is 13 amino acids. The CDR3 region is CASSSQGLYGYTF. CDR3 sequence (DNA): TGTGCCAGCAGCTCACAGGGGCTCTATGGCTACACCTTC.

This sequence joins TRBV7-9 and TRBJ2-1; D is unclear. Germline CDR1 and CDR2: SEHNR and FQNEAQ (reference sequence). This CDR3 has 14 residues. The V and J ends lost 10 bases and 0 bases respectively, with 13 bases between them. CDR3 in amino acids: CATWAVSSYNEQFF. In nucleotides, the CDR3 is TGTGCCACCTGGGCGGTTAGCTCCTACAATGAGCAGTTCTTC.

CDR3 protein: CASSQDITGQGYGYTF. CDR3 nucleotide sequence: TGCGCCAGCAGCCAAGATATAACGGGACAGGGGTATGGCTACACCTTC. The chain joins TRBV4-1 to TRBJ1-2; TRBD1 matches at 10 bases. Trimming at V came to 0 bases and at J to 5 bases, leaving 6 bases not matched to a gene. The CDR3 spans 16 residues. Germline-derived CDR1 and CDR2 are MGHRA and YSYEKL.

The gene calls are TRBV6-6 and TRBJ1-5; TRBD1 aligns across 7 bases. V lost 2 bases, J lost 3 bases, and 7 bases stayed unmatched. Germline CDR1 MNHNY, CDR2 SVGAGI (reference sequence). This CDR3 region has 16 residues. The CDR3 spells CASSYLLQGHNQPQHF. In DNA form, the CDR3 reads TGTGCCAGCAGTTACCTCCTACAGGGGCACAATCAGCCCCAGCATTTT.

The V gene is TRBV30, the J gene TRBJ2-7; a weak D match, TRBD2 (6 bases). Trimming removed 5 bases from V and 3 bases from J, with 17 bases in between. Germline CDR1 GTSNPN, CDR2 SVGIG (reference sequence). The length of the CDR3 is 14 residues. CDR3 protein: CAWGGSRGIYEQYF. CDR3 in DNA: TGTGCCTGGGGGGGATCCCGGGGGATCTACGAGCAGTACTTC.

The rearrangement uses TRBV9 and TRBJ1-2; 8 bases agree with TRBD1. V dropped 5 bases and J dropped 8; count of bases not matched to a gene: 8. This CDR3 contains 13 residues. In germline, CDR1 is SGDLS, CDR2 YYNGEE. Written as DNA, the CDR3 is TGTGCCAGCAGTGCAGGGGGCGCAGAGGGCTACACCTTC. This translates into CASSAGGAEGYTF.

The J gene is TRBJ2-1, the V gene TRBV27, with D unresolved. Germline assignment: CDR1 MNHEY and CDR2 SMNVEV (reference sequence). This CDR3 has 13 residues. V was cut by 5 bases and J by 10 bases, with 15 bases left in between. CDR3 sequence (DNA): TGTGCCAGCAGTCCCCTCCCCCCGGAAGAGCAGTTCTTC. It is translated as CASSPLPPEEQFF.

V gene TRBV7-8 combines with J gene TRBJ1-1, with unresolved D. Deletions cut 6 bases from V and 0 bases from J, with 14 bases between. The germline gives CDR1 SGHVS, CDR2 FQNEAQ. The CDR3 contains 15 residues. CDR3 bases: TGTGCCAGCAGAGAAGGGCTCGGATTGAACACTGAAGCTTTCTTT. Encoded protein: CASREGLGLNTEAFF.